This T cell receptor beta chain was documented in a study of graft-versus-host responses after intestinal transplantation. Trimming removed 8 bases from V and 5 bases from J, with 9 bases in between. Germline-derived CDR1 and CDR2 are SNHLY and FYNNEI. CDR3 size: 11 residues. The protocol was immunoSEQ multiplex PCR, while the TCRdb copy is restricted to in-frame clones and leaves out a portion. There are 90,000 to 120,000 clones in the sample; roughly 87% occur only once, and about 1% lies in the top ten. Comments on this clone: What it recognizes is unknown.

Findings of the study overall: Declining HvG levels early post-transplant were linked to peak circulating GvH clone levels.

The sequences come from unstimulated CD4+ T cells sorted from spleen or lymph node cells, collected before intestinal transplant. The TCR comes from a human donor who received an intestinal transplant. This chain links TRBV2 with TRBJ2-5, with D unresolved. CDR3 in amino acids: CASGPSETQYF. The DNA of the CDR3 is TGTGCCAGCGGGCCTTCCGAGACCCAGTACTTC.